These 27 T cell receptor beta chains were sequenced from one sample in a study of T-cell memory formation after mild COVID-19. TCRdb used MiXCR to reprocess the 5' RACE reads, holding one entry per CDR3 protein. The sample shows 400,000 or so distinct CDR3 sequences, 20% of them seen only once. Source material: PBMCs or a T cell subset sorted from them (not recorded which). Every receptor here comes from an adult woman who had mild COVID-19 (a few samples of this study predate the infection). Cell type and time point are not known.

This clonotype was seen a few times. The chain joins TRBV7-9 to TRBJ2-5; D is undetermined. V gave up 5 bases and J gave up 5 bases, with 18 bases separating them. Germline-derived CDR1 and CDR2 are SEHNR and FQNEAQ (reference sequence). This CDR3 is 15 amino acids long. The CDR3 DNA reads TGTGCCAGCAGCCCACCGGGCCCCTGGCTGGAGACCCAGTACTTC. Translating gives CASSPPGPWLETQYF. The full variable domain, in which reference TRBV7-9 and TRBJ2-5 provide the parts outside the CDR3, is DTGVSQNPRHKITKRGQNVTFRCDPISEHNRLYWYRQTLGQGPEFLTYFQNEAQLEKSRLLSDRFSAERPKGSFSTLEIQRTEQGDSAMYLCASSPPGPWLETQYFGPGTRLLVL.

This clonotype was seen a few times. V and J are TRBV7-9 and TRBJ1-2, with TRBD1 matching over 8 bases. After removal of 1 base from V and 3 bases from J, the junction contained 4 bases not matched to a gene. Looked up from germline, CDR1 is SEHNR and CDR2 is FQNEAQ (reference sequence). The CDR3 extends over 15 amino acids. The CDR3 coding sequence is TGTGCCAGCAGCTTAGTGCCGACAGGGGACTATGGCTACACCTTC. Protein: CASSLVPTGDYGYTF.

This clonotype has a handful of counts. The rearrangement joins TRBV7-2 to TRBJ2-5, with TRBD2 matching over 8 bases. CDR1 and CDR2 from the germline V gene are SGHTA and FQGNSA. Germline trimming cut 5 bases from V and 9 bases from J; bases unmatched to any gene: 17. CDR3 length: 16 residues. Written as DNA, the CDR3 is TGTGCCAGCAGCCCGGGGGGGACTACCTGGCTAGGTCCCCAGTACTTC. Translating gives CASSPGGTTWLGPQYF.

This clonotype came up a few times. The gene calls are TRBV30 and TRBJ1-1; D not certain. CDR1 is GTSNPN and CDR2 is SVGIG in the germline V gene (reference sequence). The CDR3 has 12 residues. V was cut by 0 bases and J by 5 bases, with 7 bases left in between. In DNA, the CDR3 is TGTGCCTGGAGTGTACGGGGAACTGAAGCTTTCTTT. It specifies CAWSVRGTEAFF. Full variable domain (missing parts from reference TRBV30 and TRBJ1-1): SQTIHQWPATLVQPVGSPLSLECTVEGTSNPNLYWYRQAAGRGLQLLFYSVGIGQISSEVPQNLSASRPQDRQFILSSKKLLLSDSGFYLCAWSVRGTEAFFGQGTRLTVV.

This clonotype was counted between two and nine times. The chain is built from TRBV3-1 and TRBJ2-5, with D tentatively TRBD2 (7 bases). Germline loops: CDR1 LGHDT, CDR2 YNNKEL (reference sequence). The V and J ends lost 4 bases and 4 bases respectively, with 16 bases between them. This CDR3 contains 15 residues. This CDR3 is CASSRTGGLLETQYF. CDR3 bases: TGTGCCAGCAGCCGCACGGGGGGCCTACTAGAGACCCAGTACTTC.

This sequence joins TRBV3-1 and TRBJ2-1, with D perhaps assigned TRBD1 or TRBD2 (6 bases each). This CDR3 region has 16 residues. Germline V gene lookup returns CDR1 LGHDT and CDR2 YNNKEL (reference sequence). With 4 bases removed from V and 5 bases from J, the gap between germline ends came to 18 bases. The CDR3 DNA reads TGTGCCAGCAGCCGGCTCGGGGGCAGGAGTAACAATGAGCAGTTCTTC. Protein sequence: CASSRLGGRSNNEQFF.

This chain links TRBV7-9 with TRBJ2-3; 10 bases fit TRBD2. Germline CDR1 reads SEHNR; CDR2 reads FQNEAQ (reference sequence). The CDR3 has 17 residues. Germline trimming cut 7 bases from V and 4 bases from J; bases unmatched to any gene: 14. DNA of the CDR3: TGTGCCAGCACCCCTTGGCCAGCTAGCGGGAGTGCAGATACGCAGTATTTT. It specifies CASTPWPASGSADTQYF. Full variable domain (rest looked up from reference TRBV7-9 and TRBJ2-3): DTGVSQNPRHKITKRGQNVTFRCDPISEHNRLYWYRQTLGQGPEFLTYFQNEAQLEKSRLLSDRFSAERPKGSFSTLEIQRTEQGDSAMYLCASTPWPASGSADTQYFGPGTRLTVL.

This clonotype was counted between two and nine times. This CDR3 reads CSAGPTNTEAFF. The CDR3 bases are TGCAGCGCAGGACCGACGAACACTGAAGCTTTCTTT. The chain joins TRBV29-1 to TRBJ1-1; D call uncertain. The CDR3 runs 12 residues. The germline V gene encodes CDR1 SQVTM and CDR2 ANQGSEA. The ends were cut back, 7 bases at V and 1 base at J, with 10 bases in the middle. The full variable domain, with the rest looked up from reference TRBV29-1 and TRBJ1-1, is SAVISQKPSRDICQRGTSLTIQCQVDSQVTMMFWYRQQPGQSLTLIATANQGSEATYESGFVIDKFPISRPNLTFSTLTVSNMSPEDSSIYLCSAGPTNTEAFFGQGTRLTVV.

The chain recombines TRBV12-3 or TRBV12-4 with TRBJ1-2, with 7 positions matching TRBD1. The CDR3 has 14 amino acids. V trimming: 7 bases; J trimming: 4 bases; junction bases outside the gene matches: 9. CDR3 DNA sequence: TGTGCCAGCACCCGGGACAGAGGGAGCTATGGCTACACCTTC. Its translation is CASTRDRGSYGYTF.

V gene TRBV7-9 combines with J gene TRBJ2-4, with TRBD2 as a possible D gene (5 bases). The CDR3 contains 16 residues. V was shortened by 4 bases and J by 8 bases, with 21 bases between the two germline ends. In germline, CDR1 is SEHNR, CDR2 FQNEAQ (reference sequence). The CDR3 region has the DNA TGTGCCAGCAGCTCCCCGTCGGCGCAGGCGGAGGACATTCAGTACTTC. Amino acids: CASSSPSAQAEDIQYF.

The V gene is TRBV20-1, the J gene TRBJ2-7, with TRBD2 matching 7 bases. The CDR3 covers 15 residues. CDR1 DFQATT and CDR2 SNEGSKA come from the germline V gene (reference sequence). V dropped 0 bases and J dropped 2; count of bases not matched to a gene: 7. The DNA of the CDR3 is TGCAGTGCTAGAGATCTAGAGCGGGACCCCTACGAGCAGTACTTC. Its protein product is CSARDLERDPYEQYF.

This clonotype occurred a few times. The chain uses TRBV7-2 and TRBJ2-3; 9 bases are a match to TRBD2. This CDR3 is built from 16 residues. V trimming: 5 bases; J trimming: 8 bases; junction bases outside the gene matches: 14. The germline gives CDR1 SGHTA, CDR2 FQGNSA. The DNA for the CDR3 is TGTGCCAGCAGCCAGGGACTAGCCGGGGCCGGGGGTACGCAGTATTTT. It is translated as CASSQGLAGAGGTQYF. Drawing the rest from reference TRBV7-2 and TRBJ2-3, the complete variable domain is GAGVSQSPSNKVTEKGKDVELRCDPISGHTALYWYRQSLGQGLEFLIYFQGNSAPDKSGLPSDRFSAERTGGSVSTLTIQRTQQEDSAVYLCASSQGLAGAGGTQYFGPGTRLTVL.

The chain is built from TRBV6-5 and TRBJ2-1; D possibly corresponds to TRBD2 (6 bases). Germline V gene lookup returns CDR1 MNHEY and CDR2 SVGAGI. This CDR3 spans 16 amino acids. V lost 2 bases, J lost 2 bases, and 13 bases lay in between. CDR3 coding DNA: TGTGCCAGCAGTTACGGGGCGGGAAAGACCTACAATGAGCAGTTCTTC. Protein product: CASSYGAGKTYNEQFF.

The CDR3 sequence: CASSQHQRNEQFF. In DNA, the CDR3 is TGCGCCAGCAGCCAACACCAGAGGAATGAGCAGTTCTTC. This sequence joins TRBV4-3 and TRBJ2-1; no clear D gene. Germline V gene sequence: CDR1 LGHNA, CDR2 YSLEER. This CDR3 spans 13 amino acids. Trimming cost V 2 bases and J 7 bases, with 9 bases left between them.

About this clonotype: At one of its ends the junction is not consistent with the germline gene, which may arise from a read error. V and J are TRBV7-6 and TRBJ1-1; D is perhaps TRBD1 (5 bases). The germline gives CDR1 SGHVS, CDR2 FNYEAQ. This CDR3 spans 14 amino acids. CDR3 loop: CASRAGQGNTEAFF. DNA for the CDR3: TGTGCGAGCAGGGCAGGGCAGGGAAACACTGAAGCTTTCTTT.

The chain uses TRBV12-3 or TRBV12-4 and TRBJ2-4, with D possibly TRBD2 on 6 matching bases. Deletions cut 6 bases from V and 6 bases from J, with 24 bases between. The CDR3 is 17 amino acids. The CDR3 region has the DNA TGTGCCAGCAGCTCCCGAGGGGCGGGGTCGTCGTTAAACATTCAGTACTTC. It encodes CASSSRGAGSSLNIQYF.

This clonotype was seen a few times. The chain joins TRBV6-2 or TRBV6-3 to TRBJ2-1; 7 bases match TRBD2. V gave up 0 bases and J gave up 0 bases; unmatched junction bases: 8. Looked up from germline, CDR1 is MNHEY and CDR2 is SVGEGT. The CDR3 runs to 18 residues. The CDR3 bases are TGTGCCAGCAGTTACTCCGACTTGTCTAGCGGCTCCTACAATGAGCAGTTCTTC. Translation gives CASSYSDLSSGSYNEQFF.

V usage is TRBV27 and J usage is TRBJ1-1; a possible D gene is TRBD1 (6 bases). The CDR3 consists of 13 residues. V lost 6 bases to trimming and J lost 7 bases, with 15 bases between them. CDR1 is MNHEY and CDR2 is SMNVEV in the germline V gene (reference sequence). CDR3 nucleotide sequence: TGTGCCAGCAGGGAACAGGGAACGCTTGAAGCTTTCTTT. Protein: CASREQGTLEAFF.

V gene TRBV7-6 combines with J gene TRBJ2-7, with D possibly being TRBD1 (6 bases). In germline, CDR1 is SGHVS, CDR2 FNYEAQ. V gave up 3 bases and J gave up 1 base, with 16 bases separating them. The CDR3 loop spans 16 amino acids. In nucleotides, the CDR3 is TGTGCCAGCAGCTTTGGTGGGAAACAGGGTTCCTACGAGCAGTACTTC. Its translation: CASSFGGKQGSYEQYF.

This clonotype was detected a few times. At one end the junction does not follow the germline gene, possibly because of a read error. V and J are TRBV30 and TRBJ1-1, with a possible D match to TRBD1 (5 bases). In germline, CDR1 is GTSNPN, CDR2 SVGIG (reference sequence). The CDR3 runs to 9 residues. Here the CDR3 reads CAWPRAGLF. The DNA for the CDR3 is TGTGCCTGGCCCAGGGCAGGGTTATTT.

This clonotype was detected only a few times. The chain links TRBV18 to TRBJ2-2, with 13 positions matching TRBD2. The CDR3 is made up of 19 amino acids. CDR1 is KGHSH, CDR2 LQKENI, per germline. V dropped 6 bases and J dropped 3; count of bases not matched to a gene: 13. The CDR3 spells CASSLDGTSGIRDTGELFF. The CDR3 DNA reads as TGTGCCAGCTCTCTCGACGGGACTAGCGGGATACGAGACACCGGGGAGCTGTTTTTT.

This clonotype was counted ten times or more. V is TRBV5-1 and J is TRBJ1-4; 7 nucleotides match TRBD1. V was pared by 4 bases and J by 8 bases, with 11 bases of the junction left unmatched. The V gene's germline CDR1 is SGHRS and CDR2 YFSETQ. The CDR3 spans 15 residues. The CDR3 nucleotides read TGCGCCAGCAGCCCGGACAGGTCCCGGGGGGAAAAACTGTTTTTT. It yields the protein CASSPDRSRGEKLFF. Using reference TRBV5-1 and TRBJ1-4 for the parts outside the CDR3, the full variable domain is KAGVTQTPRYLIKTRGQQVTLSCSPISGHRSVSWYQQTPGQGLQFLFEYFSETQRNKGNFPGRFSGRQFSNSRSEMNVSTLELGDSALYLCASSPDRSRGEKLFFGSGTQLSVL.

This clonotype occurred many times. The V and J genes are TRBV5-1 and TRBJ2-7; 10 bases are a match to TRBD1. The V gene end was trimmed by 5 bases and the J gene end by 5 bases; junction bases not matched to a gene: 16. Germline-derived CDR1 and CDR2 are SGHRS and YFSETQ. The CDR3 is 17 residues long. For the CDR3, the DNA is TGCGCCAGCAGGACCTCCGGGACAGGGGATCTTCTCCACGAGCAGTACTTC. It specifies CASRTSGTGDLLHEQYF.

This chain links TRBV7-6 with TRBJ1-1, with a tentative D call TRBD1 (6 bases). Between the trimmed V and J ends, which lost 1 base and 1 base, there was a span of 10 bases. CDR1 and CDR2 from the germline V gene are SGHVS and FNYEAQ. This CDR3 is built from 15 residues. The CDR3 DNA is TGTGCCAGCAGCTTAGGTTGGGGGCAGAACACTGAAGCTTTCTTT. This translates into CASSLGWGQNTEAFF.

V is TRBV5-1 and J is TRBJ2-1; D is unclear. This CDR3 has 13 amino acids. The V gene lost 6 bases and the J gene lost 12 bases, with 19 bases spanning the gap. Germline assignment: CDR1 SGHRS and CDR2 YFSETQ. In DNA, the CDR3 is TGCGCCAGCAAGTCGGGCCTACAAGCCGGGCAGTTCTTC. It encodes CASKSGLQAGQFF.

There are a few counts of this clonotype. This CDR3 reads CASSHVDRENYGYTF. In DNA form, the CDR3 reads TGTGCCAGCAGCCATGTCGACAGGGAGAACTATGGCTACACCTTC. This chain connects TRBV5-4 to TRBJ1-2; 7 nucleotides match TRBD1. The CDR3 has 15 amino acids. Trimming at V came to 4 bases and at J to 2 bases, leaving 8 bases not matched to a gene. CDR1 and CDR2 (germline): SGHNT, YYREEE (reference sequence).

This sequence joins TRBV7-9 and TRBJ2-1; D is unresolved. The germline V and J ends were trimmed by 2 bases and 0 bases, with 8 bases remaining between them. The CDR3 is 15 residues long. Germline V gene data show CDR1 as SEHNR and CDR2 as FQNEAQ (reference sequence). The CDR3 sequence is CASSLRDTSYNEQFF. The CDR3 coding sequence is TGTGCCAGCAGCTTAAGGGATACCTCCTACAATGAGCAGTTCTTC.